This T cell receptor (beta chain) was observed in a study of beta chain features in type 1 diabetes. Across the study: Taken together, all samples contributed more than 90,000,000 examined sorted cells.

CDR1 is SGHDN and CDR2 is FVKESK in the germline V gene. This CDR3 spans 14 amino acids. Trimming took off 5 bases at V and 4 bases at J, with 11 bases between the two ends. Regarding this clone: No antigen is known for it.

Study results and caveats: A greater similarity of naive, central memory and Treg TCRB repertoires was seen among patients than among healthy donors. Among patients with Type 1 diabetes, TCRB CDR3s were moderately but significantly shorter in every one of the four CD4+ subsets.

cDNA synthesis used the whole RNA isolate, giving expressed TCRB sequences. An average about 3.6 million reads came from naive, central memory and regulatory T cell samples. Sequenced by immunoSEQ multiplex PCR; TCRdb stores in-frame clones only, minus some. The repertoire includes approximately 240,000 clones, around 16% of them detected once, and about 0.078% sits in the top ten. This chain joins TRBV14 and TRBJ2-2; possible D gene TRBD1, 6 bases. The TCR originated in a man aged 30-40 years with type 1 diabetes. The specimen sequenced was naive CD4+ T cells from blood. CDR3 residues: CASSRGQRTGELFF. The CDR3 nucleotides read TGTGCCAGCAGCAGAGGACAGCGCACCGGGGAGCTGTTTTTT.